The rows below give T cell receptor beta chains drawn from one sample of a study of blood T cell repertoires in COVID-19. Profiled with immunoSEQ multiplex PCR; TCRdb holds only in-frame clones, not every one. Of 300,000 to 400,000 clones in the sample, 70% to 90% were seen once. Sequencing was performed on PBMCs or T cells enriched from blood (not recorded which). These receptors came from a woman between 18 and 29 years old who had recovered from COVID-19. Both conserved end residues are part of each CDR3. Fields, in order: V gene, CDR3 protein.

>TRBV10-3
CAISGRAGGYTF
>TRBV7-9
CASSVGGNGYTF
>TRBV3-1/TRBV3-2
CASSQVWDSGPKNEKLFF
>TRBV3-1/TRBV3-2
CASTSYEGGGQETQYF
>TRBV18
CASSPSNRGSSSYNSPLHF
>TRBV14
CASSPVGHTGKLFF
>TRBV18
CASSPTGTGGHTEAFF
>TRBV28
CASSGLAGVDTQYF
>TRBV24-1
CATSDLRGGRNEQFF
>TRBV6-5
CASSSWTGNNSPLHF
>TRBV19
CASTAGTGSETQYF
>TRBV4-3
CASSQDWGGGNYGYTF
>TRBV5-1
CASSVGTAGNTIYF
>TRBV5-4
CASSLVDYGGNEQFF
>TRBV11-1
CASSSGGGLAFF
>TRBV6-5
CASTLYNEQFF
>TRBV27
CASNLGQGSGEQYF